This TCR beta chain is from a study of blood T cell repertoires in COVID-19. Study summary: Resolution of symptoms, clearance, or two negative PCRs was present in recovered Cohort 3 donors. The cDNA or gDNA used as material had been derived from T cells, B-cell-depleted T cells, or PBMCs.

In the authors' methods: Amplifying reference gene primers gave estimates of nucleated cell counts. Clones were sequenced by immunoSEQ multiplex PCR, and TCRdb holds only the in-frame ones, with some missing. V and J calls and clone size follow that table, whereas D and trimming were derived from the DNA. The table includes over 200,000 clones, about nine tenths detected once. The germline V gene encodes CDR1 LNHNV and CDR2 YYDKDF (reference sequence). This CDR3 comprises 15 residues. V was clipped by 5 bases and J by 9 bases; unmatched bases: 10. In assigning cohorts, the study relied on participant-reported clinical history.

The TCR was taken from a woman in her fifties or sixties in a cohort exposed to, infected with or recovered from COVID-19 (not recorded which). Sequencing was done on a sample of PBMCs or T cells enriched from blood (not recorded which). The J gene is TRBJ1-6, the V gene TRBV15; 7 nucleotides agree with TRBD1. The CDR3 nucleotides are TGTGCCACCAGCTGGAACAGGGGAGAAGGTTCACCCCTCCACTTT. Protein sequence: CATSWNRGEGSPLHF.